Each of the 9 T cell receptor beta chains below was sequenced from the same sample in a study of cytomegalovirus exposure and HLA in healthy donors. PCR primers comprised 60 Vbeta and 13 Jbeta primers. This table comes from immunoSEQ multiplex PCR, and its TCRdb copy is limited to in-frame clones, with some not included. The data show about 100,000 clones, 75% to 80% seen once. Sequenced sample: PBMCs. These TCRs come from a man aged 55 to 70 in good health and CMV-seropositive.

This clone has a handful of counts. The gene calls are TRBV4-2 and TRBJ1-4; tentative D call: TRBD1 (6 bases). V was trimmed by 6 bases and J by 10 bases, leaving 24 bases between them. Germline CDR1 LGHNA, CDR2 YNFKEQ. The CDR3 extends over 16 amino acids. The CDR3 is CASSPDLTALQGKLFF. The CDR3 DNA is TGTGCCAGCAGTCCTGACTTGACAGCACTACAGGGAAAACTGTTTTTT.

The gene calls are TRBV5-1 and TRBJ2-1, with 10 bases lining up with TRBD2. Germline CDR1 reads SGHRS; CDR2 reads YFSETQ. J was trimmed by 2 bases and V by 4 bases; bases with no gene match: 3. The CDR3 runs to 15 residues. CDR3 amino acids: CASSLAGVPYNEQFF. The CDR3 DNA is TGCGCCAGCAGCCTAGCGGGGGTCCCCTACAATGAGCAGTTCTTC.

This chain links TRBV19 with TRBJ1-3; no definite D call. The CDR3 is made up of 15 amino acids. Per germline, CDR1 LNHDA and CDR2 SQIVND (reference sequence). V shed 2 bases and J shed 2 bases, with 10 bases lying between them. In nucleotides, the CDR3 is TGTGCCAGTAGTATAAACTGGGCAGCTGGAAACACCATATATTTT. Protein: CASSINWAAGNTIYF. Full variable domain (remainder filled in from reference TRBV19 and TRBJ1-3): DGGITQSPKYLFRKEGQNVTLSCEQNLNHDAMYWYRQDPGQGLRLIYYSQIVNDFQKGDIAEGYSVSREKKESFPLTVTSAQKNPTAFYLCASSINWAAGNTIYFGEGSWLTVV.

Points on this clone: Other DNA sequences of this sample code for an identical CDR3. The chain carries TRBV7-2 and TRBJ2-5; D gene uncertain. Germline lookup yields CDR1 SGHTA and CDR2 FQGNSA. The CDR3 length is 11 residues. Trimming removed 5 bases from V and 4 bases from J, with 5 bases in between. CDR3 coding DNA: TGTGCCAGCAGCCCCAGAGAGACCCAGTACTTC. Translation: CASSPRETQYF. The whole variable domain, remainder taken from reference TRBV7-2 and TRBJ2-5, is GAGVSQSPSNKVTEKGKDVELRCDPISGHTALYWYRQSLGQGLEFLIYFQGNSAPDKSGLPSDRFSAERTGGSVSTLTIQRTQQEDSAVYLCASSPRETQYFGPGTRLLVL.

V is TRBV4-1 and J is TRBJ1-3; D is perhaps TRBD1 (5 bases). With 1 base removed from V and 5 bases from J, the gap between germline ends came to 15 bases. Per the germline V gene, CDR1 is MGHRA and CDR2 is YSYEKL. The CDR3 is 16 amino acids. CDR3 nucleotides: TGCGCCAGCAGCCAAGGCCCGACAGCTACAAGAAACACCATATATTTT. It translates to CASSQGPTATRNTIYF.

This chain joins TRBV5-1 and TRBJ2-1; TRBD1 might be the D (5 bases). In germline, CDR1 is SGHRS, CDR2 YFSETQ. The CDR3 runs to 15 residues. V lost 5 bases to trimming and J lost 2 bases, with 14 bases between them. The CDR3 DNA sequence: TGCGCCAGCAGACCCAGGCAGGGCGCCTACAATGAGCAGTTCTTC. This encodes CASRPRQGAYNEQFF.

The genes are TRBV28 and TRBJ2-7; 10 bases fit TRBD2. The germline V gene has CDR1 MDHEN and CDR2 SYDVKM. The junction had 9 bases not matched to a gene; V was cut back by 10 bases and J by 3 bases. The CDR3 extends over 14 amino acids. The DNA of the CDR3 is TGTGCCACCCGCGCGGCTAGCGGGGGCTACGAGCAGTACTTC. Amino acids: CATRAASGGYEQYF.

The V call is TRBV7-5, the J call TRBJ1-4; TRBD1, the table's D call, lacks a check against the DNA. TRBV7-5 is deemed a pseudogene. The CDR3 has 18 residues. CDR3 amino acids: CVRSFRDRGRVANEKLFF. CDR3 in DNA: TGTGTCAGAAGCTTCCGGGACAGGGGGCGAGTGGCTAATGAAAAACTGTTTTTT.

The CDR3 sequence: CASSQDRSSGANVLTF. The CDR3 bases are TGCGCCAGCAGCCAGGACAGGAGCTCTGGGGCCAACGTCCTGACTTTC. The V call is TRBV5-1, the J call TRBJ2-6; 7 nucleotides match TRBD1. CDR3 length: 16 residues. Germline trimming cut 4 bases from V and 0 bases from J; bases unmatched to any gene: 4. Germline loops: CDR1 SGHRS, CDR2 YFSETQ.